Listed below are T cell receptor beta chains from one sample, sequenced in a study of blood T cell repertoires in COVID-19. Profiling relied on immunoSEQ multiplex PCR, and the TCRdb table lists in-frame clones only, not all of them. The table includes 25,000 to 30,000 clones, roughly three quarters detected once. The material sequenced was peripheral blood. These receptors came from a man between 70 and 80 years old with acute or convalescent COVID-19. Each CDR3 is given with its conserved first and last residue. Fields, in order: clone size, D gene, J gene, V gene, CDR3 DNA, CDR3 protein. The D gene is left open where the match is weak. Expanded clones are given a class, and other clones once, few, many or no size at all.

NA	NA	TRBJ1-5	TRBV18	TGTGCCAGCTCACTGGGGGCGTCTCAGCCCCAGCATTTT	CASSLGASQPQHF
NA	TRBD2	TRBJ2-1	TRBV9	TGTGCCAGCAGCGTAGCCGGGCTAGCGGGGGGACGATACAATGAGCAGTTCTTC	CASSVAGLAGGRYNEQFF
once	TRBD1	TRBJ2-3	TRBV5-8	TGTGCCAGCAGCTTGACAGGGGTCAGCACAGATACGCAGTATTTT	CASSLTGVSTDTQYF
NA	NA	TRBJ1-2	TRBV28	TGTGCCAGCATTGGGGGGGCTAACTATGGCTACACCTTC	CASIGGANYGYTF
many	TRBD1	TRBJ1-2	TRBV5-1	TGCGCCAGCAGCTTGGGTGTAGGGACAGGAGCCTATGGCTACACCTTC	CASSLGVGTGAYGYTF
NA	TRBD2	TRBJ2-1	TRBV3-1/TRBV3-2	TGTGCCAGCAGCCCCAAACGGGGGGACTGGCGGGAAGCCTACAATGAGCAGTTCTTC	CASSPKRGDWREAYNEQFF
NA	TRBD1	TRBJ2-2	TRBV2	TGTGCCAGCAGTGTTTTGGGACAGGGCGCCACCGGGGAGCTGTTTTTT	CASSVLGQGATGELFF
NA	NA	TRBJ1-4	TRBV30	TGTGCCTGGAGTGTCCGGACAGACGGTGAAAAACTGTTTTTT	CAWSVRTDGEKLFF
NA	TRBD1	TRBJ1-1	TRBV28	TGTGCCAGCTGCGGGACAGGGCTGAACACTGAAGCTTTCTTT	CASCGTGLNTEAFF
NA	NA	TRBJ1-4	TRBV30	TGTGCCTGGACTGGGGGCTCCAATGAAAAACTGTTTTTT	CAWTGGSNEKLFF
once	TRBD2	TRBJ2-7	TRBV3-1/TRBV3-2	TGTGCCAGCAGCCAAGGGTTCGGGAGGGTCTCCTACGAGCAGTACTTC	CASSQGFGRVSYEQYF
once	NA	TRBJ2-5	TRBV3-1/TRBV3-2	TGTGCCAGCAGCCGGTGGGGGGAAGAGACCCAGTACTTC	CASSRWGEETQYF
NA	TRBD2	TRBJ2-1	TRBV5-1	TGCGCCAGCAGCCACCCTGGACTAGCGGGTGAGAGCTCCTACAATGAGCAGTTCTTC	CASSHPGLAGESSYNEQFF
NA	NA	TRBJ1-2	TRBV19	TGTGCCAGTGGACAGCGCGATGGCTACACCTTC	CASGQRDGYTF
NA	NA	TRBJ1-2	TRBV11-1	TGTGCCAGCAGCTTTGTAGGCGCGGCGGGCTACACCTTC	CASSFVGAAGYTF
NA	TRBD1	TRBJ2-2	TRBV11-3	TGTGCCAGCAGCCGTGGACAGGGCGCTACCGGGGAGCTGTTTTTT	CASSRGQGATGELFF
NA	NA	TRBJ1-2	TRBV24-1	TGTGCCACCAGTGATTTGGGGGGCTCCTATGGCTACACCTTC	CATSDLGGSYGYTF
NA	TRBD2	TRBJ2-1	TRBV7-2	TGTGCCAGCAGCTCTAGACCGCCGGGACTAGCGGGAGGGCAGGATGAGCAGTTCTTC	CASSSRPPGLAGGQDEQFF
NA	TRBD1	TRBJ1-1	TRBV3-1/TRBV3-2	TGTGCCAGCACCAGGGGGCTCCAAACTGAAGCTTTCTTT	CASTRGLQTEAFF
NA	TRBD1	TRBJ1-5	TRBV19	TGTGCCAGTAGTATAAGCAGGGGGCTTAATCATCAGCCCCAGCATTTT	CASSISRGLNHQPQHF
NA	TRBD1	TRBJ1-4	TRBV28	TGTGCCAGCAGTTTATACGGCCAGGGGGCTTCTAATGAAAAACTGTTTTTT	CASSLYGQGASNEKLFF
NA	TRBD1	TRBJ1-4	TRBV5-4	TGTGCCAGCAGCGAAAACAGGGGACTTAATGAAAAACTGTTTTTT	CASSENRGLNEKLFF
few	NA	TRBJ1-6	TRBV11-3	TGTGCCAGCAGCTTATCCACATTGCATCCACCCCTCCACTTT	CASSLSTLHPPLHF
NA	NA	TRBJ2-2	TRBV19	TGTGCCAGTCGTCGACAGACGAACACCGGGGAGCTGTTTTTT	CASRRQTNTGELFF
NA	NA	TRBJ2-5	TRBV11-2	TGTGCCAGCAGCTCGAGCGGGCGAGAGACCCAGTACTTC	CASSSSGRETQYF
NA	NA	TRBJ2-4	TRBV5-6	TGTGCCAGCAGCTTTTCCGGGGCCAAAAACATTCAGTACTTC	CASSFSGAKNIQYF
NA	NA	TRBJ2-1	TRBV2	TGTGCCAACAGACAGGAATTTAGTCTACATGAGCAGTTCTTC	CANRQEFSLHEQFF
NA	NA	TRBJ1-1	TRBV6-4	TGTGCCAGCAGTCGGACAGCGGACACTGAAGCTTTCTTT	CASSRTADTEAFF
NA	NA	TRBJ2-2	TRBV5-5	TGTGCCAGCAGAAAGGGGGAAAACACCGGGGAGCTGTTTTTT	CASRKGENTGELFF
NA	NA	TRBJ2-7	TRBV5-6	TGTGCCAGCAGCTTGGTCCCAGAAACCTACGAGCAGTACTTC	CASSLVPETYEQYF
NA	NA	TRBJ2-1	TRBV4-3	TGCGCCAGCAGTCAAAGTGTGGCCTTTTTTAATCAGCAGTTCTTC	CASSQSVAFFNQQFF
NA	NA	TRBJ2-2	TRBV6-6	TGTGCCAGCTCCTCGACAGAAAACACCGGGGAGCTGTTTTTT	CASSSTENTGELFF
once	NA	TRBJ2-5	TRBV5-1	TGCGCCAGCAGCTTGGTCCTCGGGGGGCTTTCCGAGACCCAGTACTTC	CASSLVLGGLSETQYF
NA	NA	TRBJ1-2	TRBV18	TGTGCCAGCTCACCACAGGGGGACGGCTACACCTTC	CASSPQGDGYTF
NA	TRBD2	TRBJ2-7	TRBV19	TGTGCCAGTAGTCTAGCGGGACAGAGCTCCTACGAGCAGTACTTC	CASSLAGQSSYEQYF
NA	NA	TRBJ2-7	TRBV5-4	TGTGCCAGCAGCAGGATGGACAGACCCTACGAGCAGTACTTC	CASSRMDRPYEQYF
NA	NA	TRBJ2-7	TRBV7-2	TGTGCCAGCAGCTTAGGTCCTGAGACAATATACGAGCAGTACTTC	CASSLGPETIYEQYF
NA	TRBD2	TRBJ2-3	TRBV7-2	TGTGCCAGCAGCTTAGTAGGTAGCGGGGTTGCAGATACGCAGTATTTT	CASSLVGSGVADTQYF
NA	TRBD1	TRBJ2-7	TRBV11-2	TGTGCCAGCAACAATCTTCACCGGGACAGCGCAACCTACGAGCAGTACTTC	CASNNLHRDSATYEQYF
NA	NA	TRBJ2-7	TRBV11-2	TGTGCCAGCAGCTTGAGGTACGGGCAGTACTTC	CASSLRYGQYF
NA	TRBD1	TRBJ2-1	TRBV19	TGTGCCAGTAGTATAGATCGATGGACAGGGAGAGATGAGCAGTTCTTC	CASSIDRWTGRDEQFF
NA	NA	TRBJ2-3	TRBV2	TGTGCCAGCAGTGAAGACAGGGCCATTCGCACAGATACGCAGTATTTT	CASSEDRAIRTDTQYF
few	NA	TRBJ1-3	TRBV28	TGTGCCAGCAGGAGACATCTCTCTGGAAACACCATATATTTT	CASRRHLSGNTIYF
NA	TRBD2	TRBJ2-7	TRBV10-3	TGTGCCATCACGGCGGGGGGATCTTTCTACGAGCAGTACTTC	CAITAGGSFYEQYF
NA	NA	TRBJ2-7	TRBV7-2	TGTGCCAGCCAGTGGACATCCTACGAGCAGTACTTC	CASQWTSYEQYF
once	NA	TRBJ2-7	TRBV9	TGTGCCAGCAGCGTAGCCCCCTCCTCTCGCGAGCAGTACTTC	CASSVAPSSREQYF
once	NA	TRBJ1-1	TRBV24-1	TGTGCCACCAGTGAGCAGGGCTACACTGAAGCTTTCTTT	CATSEQGYTEAFF
once	NA	TRBJ1-1	TRBV7-9	TGTGCCAGCAGCTTGGACAGTAACACTGAAGCTTTCTTT	CASSLDSNTEAFF
NA	TRBD1	TRBJ1-5	TRBV28	TGTGCCAGCAGAGGAGGACAGGTGAGTCAGCCCCAGCATTTT	CASRGGQVSQPQHF
once	NA	TRBJ1-1	TRBV20-1	TGCAGCCCTTCTGCTCCGGGAAAAGCTTTCTTT	CSPSAPGKAFF
NA	NA	TRBJ2-1	TRBV24-1	TGTGCCACCAGGGGGGGGCTTGGCAATGAGCAGTTCTTC	CATRGGLGNEQFF
medium-sized	TRBD2	TRBJ2-7	TRBV7-3	TGTGCCAGCAGCTCCACTAGCGGGGAGCAGTACTTC	CASSSTSGEQYF
NA	NA	TRBJ1-5	TRBV19	TGTGCCAGTAGTGACAGGCCTAGCAATCAGCCCCAGCATTTT	CASSDRPSNQPQHF
few	NA	TRBJ2-5	TRBV27	TGTGCCAGCAGTTTAGTACAGGGGAGGAAGGGAGAGACCCAGTACTTC	CASSLVQGRKGETQYF
NA	TRBD1	TRBJ1-1	TRBV7-3	TGTGCCAGCAGCTTATACCCCCAGGGGGCAGGTACTGAAGCTTTCTTT	CASSLYPQGAGTEAFF
NA	NA	TRBJ2-7	TRBV11-2	TGTGCCAGCAGCCGAAGCCTTGGACAGACCCCCGAGCAGTACTTC	CASSRSLGQTPEQYF
NA	NA	TRBJ1-2	TRBV5-1	TGCGCCAGCAGCTACGACTCAGGGAACTATGGCTACACCTTC	CASSYDSGNYGYTF
NA	NA	TRBJ2-1	TRBV9	TGTGCCAGCAGCGTAGTCGGCGGAAGCTCCTACAATGAGCAGTTCTTC	CASSVVGGSSYNEQFF
NA	TRBD1	TRBJ1-1	TRBV7-3	TGTGCCAGCAGCTTAGGACAGGGAACTCGGAACACTGAAGCTTTCTTT	CASSLGQGTRNTEAFF